The clone carrying this T cell receptor beta chain showed up many times. Its antigen is unknown. Using a CD8+CD4-CCR7+CD45RA+ phenotype, naive CD8 T cells were sorted. The sample comes from a study of molecular identifiers for immune sequencing clone quantification. Broader study findings: Jurkat TCR RNA spiked in from one cell (amid some 1 million naive cells) was reportedly detectable. Over 98% of effector molecules, yet under 1% of naive-cell molecules, were held by clones above 20 RNA copies. Should identical TCR molecules share a barcode, the sizes of highly expanded clones could be underestimated.

The ends were cut back, 4 bases at V and 2 bases at J, with 13 bases in the middle. Germline loops: CDR1 LGHNA, CDR2 YNFKEQ. The CDR3 runs 15 residues. TCRdb called the PCR reads again in MiXCR, with one record for every CDR3 protein. The sample consists of just over 35,000 distinct CDR3 sequences, about a fifth of them appearing once. The chain is built from TRBV4-2 and TRBJ2-3, with D hard to call. The receptor comes from a human donor in good health. Some libraries in this study had Jurkat cell RNA spiked in. The sample taken for sequencing was naive CD8+ T cells from blood, with Jurkat cell RNA spiked in. The subset was: FACS-sorted CD8+CD4-CCR7+CD45RA+ naive T cells. CDR3 region: CASSPSGLITDTQYF. The CDR3 bases are TGTGCCAGCAGCCCTTCGGGTCTTATCACAGATACGCAGTATTTT.